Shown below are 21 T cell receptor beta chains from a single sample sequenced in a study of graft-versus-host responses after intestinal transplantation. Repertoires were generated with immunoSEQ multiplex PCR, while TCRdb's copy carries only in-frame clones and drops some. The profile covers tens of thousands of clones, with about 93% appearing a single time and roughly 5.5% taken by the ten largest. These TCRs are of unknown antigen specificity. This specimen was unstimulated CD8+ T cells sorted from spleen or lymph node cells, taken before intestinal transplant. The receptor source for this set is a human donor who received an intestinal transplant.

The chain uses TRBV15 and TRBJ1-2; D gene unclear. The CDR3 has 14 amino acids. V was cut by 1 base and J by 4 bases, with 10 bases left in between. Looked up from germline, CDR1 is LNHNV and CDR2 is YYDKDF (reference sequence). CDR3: CATSRAGDSYGYTF. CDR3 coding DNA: TGTGCCACCAGCAGAGCGGGAGACTCCTATGGCTACACCTTC. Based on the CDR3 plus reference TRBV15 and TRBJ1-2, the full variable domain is DAMVIQNPRYQVTQFGKPVTLSCSQTLNHNVMYWYQQKSSQAPKLLFHYYDKDFNNEADTPDNFQSRRPNTSFCFLDIRSPGLGDTAMYLCATSRAGDSYGYTFGSGTRLTVV.

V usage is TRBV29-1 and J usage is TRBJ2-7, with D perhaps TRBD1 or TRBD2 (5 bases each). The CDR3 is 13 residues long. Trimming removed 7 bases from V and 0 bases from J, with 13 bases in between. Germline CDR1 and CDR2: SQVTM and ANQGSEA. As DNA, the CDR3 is TGCAGCGGCAGGGACCCCGACTCCTACGAGCAGTACTTC. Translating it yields CSGRDPDSYEQYF.

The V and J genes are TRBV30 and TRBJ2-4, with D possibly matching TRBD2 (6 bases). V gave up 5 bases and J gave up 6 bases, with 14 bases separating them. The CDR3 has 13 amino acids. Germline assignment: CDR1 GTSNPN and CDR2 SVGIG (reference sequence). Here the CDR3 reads CAWGFGGTNIQYF. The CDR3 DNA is TGTGCCTGGGGCTTTGGGGGGACAAACATTCAGTACTTC.

CDR3 nucleotide sequence: TGTGCCAGCAGCTTATGGGAGAAAGAGACCCAGTACTTC. Translation gives CASSLWEKETQYF. The V gene is TRBV11-2, the J gene TRBJ2-5, with D perhaps TRBD2 (5 bases). CDR3 size: 13 residues. Germline V CDR1 and CDR2: SGHAT, FQNNGV. Trimming removed 2 bases from V and 3 bases from J, with 7 bases in between.

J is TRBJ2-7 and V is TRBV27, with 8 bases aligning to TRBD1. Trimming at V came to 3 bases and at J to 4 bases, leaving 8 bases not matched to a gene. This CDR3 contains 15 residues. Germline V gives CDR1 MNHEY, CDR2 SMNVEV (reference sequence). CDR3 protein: CASSFVGTGPYEQYF. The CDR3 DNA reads TGTGCCAGCAGTTTCGTCGGGACAGGACCTTACGAGCAGTACTTC.

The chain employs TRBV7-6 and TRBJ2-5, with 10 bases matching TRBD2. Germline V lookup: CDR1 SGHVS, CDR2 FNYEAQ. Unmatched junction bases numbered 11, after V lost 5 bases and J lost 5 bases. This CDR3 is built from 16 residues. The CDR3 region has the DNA TGTGCCAGCAGCCCCCCGGGAGCGGGAGGGGATGAGACCCAGTACTTC. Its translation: CASSPPGAGGDETQYF. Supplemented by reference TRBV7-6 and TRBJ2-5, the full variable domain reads GAGVSQSPRYKVTKRGQDVALRCDPISGHVSLYWYRQALGQGPEFLTYFNYEAQQDKSGLPNDRFSAERPEGSISTLTIQRTEQRDSAMYRCASSPPGAGGDETQYFGPGTRLLVL.

The DNA of the CDR3 is TGTGCCAGCAGCCCAACAGGGGGAAACGAGCAGTACTTC. Encoded protein: CASSPTGGNEQYF. The V gene is TRBV7-3, the J gene TRBJ2-7; 8 bases match TRBD1. V was pared by 5 bases and J by 5 bases, with 5 bases of the junction left unmatched. The CDR3 runs 13 residues. Germline V lookup: CDR1 SGHTA, CDR2 FQGTGA.

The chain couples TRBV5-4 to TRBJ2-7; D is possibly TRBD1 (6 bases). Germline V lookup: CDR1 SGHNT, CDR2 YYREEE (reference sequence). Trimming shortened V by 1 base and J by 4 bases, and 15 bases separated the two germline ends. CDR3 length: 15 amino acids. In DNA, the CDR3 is TGTGCCAGCAGCTTGTGGGGTGGACAGCTTTACGAGCAGTACTTC. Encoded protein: CASSLWGGQLYEQYF.

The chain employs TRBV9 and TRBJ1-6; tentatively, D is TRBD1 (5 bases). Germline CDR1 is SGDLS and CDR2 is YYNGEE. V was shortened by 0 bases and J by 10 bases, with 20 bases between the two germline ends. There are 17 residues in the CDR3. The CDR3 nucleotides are TGTGCCAGCAGCGTAGTGTACGAAAGGAGGAAGGGGTCACCCCTCCACTTT. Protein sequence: CASSVVYERRKGSPLHF. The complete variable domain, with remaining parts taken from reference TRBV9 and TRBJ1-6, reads DSGVTQTPKHLITATGQRVTLRCSPRSGDLSVYWYQQSLDQGLQFLIQYYNGEERAKGNILERFSAQQFPDLHSELNLSSLELGDSALYFCASSVVYERRKGSPLHFGNGTRLTVT.

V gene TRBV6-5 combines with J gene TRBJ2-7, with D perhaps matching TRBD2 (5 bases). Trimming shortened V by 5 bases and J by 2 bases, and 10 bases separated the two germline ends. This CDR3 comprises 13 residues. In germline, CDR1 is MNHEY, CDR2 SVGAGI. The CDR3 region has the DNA TGTGCCAGCAGTGACGGACTCCCCTACGAGCAGTACTTC. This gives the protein CASSDGLPYEQYF.

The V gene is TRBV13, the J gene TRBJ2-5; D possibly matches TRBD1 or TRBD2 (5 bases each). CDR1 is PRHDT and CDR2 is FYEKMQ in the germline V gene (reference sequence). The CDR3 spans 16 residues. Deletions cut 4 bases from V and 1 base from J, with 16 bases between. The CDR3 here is CASSSTEGLGQETQYF. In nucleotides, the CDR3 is TGTGCCAGCAGCTCGACCGAGGGGCTTGGCCAAGAGACCCAGTACTTC.

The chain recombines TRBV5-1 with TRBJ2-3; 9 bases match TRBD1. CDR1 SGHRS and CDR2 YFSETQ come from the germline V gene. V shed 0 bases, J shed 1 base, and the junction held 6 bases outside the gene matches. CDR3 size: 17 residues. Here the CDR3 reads CASSLAGTGLGTDTQYF. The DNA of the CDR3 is TGCGCCAGCAGCTTGGCCGGGACAGGGTTGGGCACAGATACGCAGTATTTT.

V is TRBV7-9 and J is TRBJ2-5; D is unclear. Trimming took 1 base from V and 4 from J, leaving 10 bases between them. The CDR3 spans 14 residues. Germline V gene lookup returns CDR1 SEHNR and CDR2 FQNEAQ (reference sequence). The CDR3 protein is CASSLVKGTETQYF. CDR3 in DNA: TGTGCCAGCAGCTTAGTTAAGGGTACAGAGACCCAGTACTTC.

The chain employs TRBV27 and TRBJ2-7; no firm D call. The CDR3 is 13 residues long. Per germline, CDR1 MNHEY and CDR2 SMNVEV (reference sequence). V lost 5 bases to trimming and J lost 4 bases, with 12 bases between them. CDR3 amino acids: CASSATVGYEQYF. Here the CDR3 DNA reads TGTGCCAGCAGTGCGACGGTGGGGTACGAGCAGTACTTC.

The CDR3, as DNA: TGCGCCAGCAGCTCGCTTTTGCGGGATGGGGTCCTAAAGTATGAGCAGTTCTTC. Translated: CASSSLLRDGVLKYEQFF. The rearrangement links TRBV5-1 to TRBJ2-1; a possible D gene is TRBD2 (6 bases). The CDR3 contains 18 residues. Trimming took off 3 bases at V and 8 bases at J, with 27 bases between the two ends. Germline lookup yields CDR1 SGHRS and CDR2 YFSETQ.

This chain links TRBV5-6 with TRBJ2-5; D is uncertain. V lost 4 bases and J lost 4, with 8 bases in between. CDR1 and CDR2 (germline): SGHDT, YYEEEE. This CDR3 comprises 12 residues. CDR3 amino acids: CASSPDGETQYF. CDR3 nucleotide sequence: TGTGCCAGCAGCCCTGACGGAGAGACCCAGTACTTC.

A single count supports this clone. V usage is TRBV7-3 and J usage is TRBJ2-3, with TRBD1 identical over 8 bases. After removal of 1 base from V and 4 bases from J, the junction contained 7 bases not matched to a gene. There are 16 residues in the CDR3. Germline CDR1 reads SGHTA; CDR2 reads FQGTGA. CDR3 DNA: TGTGCCAGCAGCTTAATCGCTGGACAGGGCTCAGATACGCAGTATTTT. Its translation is CASSLIAGQGSDTQYF.

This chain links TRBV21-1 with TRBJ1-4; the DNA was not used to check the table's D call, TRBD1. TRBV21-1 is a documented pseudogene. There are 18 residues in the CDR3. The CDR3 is CASSSRRQGSNAREKLFF. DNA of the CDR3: TGTGCCAGCTCCTCCCGGAGACAGGGGTCCAACGCCCGGGAAAAACTGTTTTTT.

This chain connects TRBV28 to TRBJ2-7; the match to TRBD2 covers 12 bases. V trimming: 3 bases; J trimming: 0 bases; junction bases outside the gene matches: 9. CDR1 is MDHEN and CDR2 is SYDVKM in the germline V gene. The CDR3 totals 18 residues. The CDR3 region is CASSFGLAGPKSSYEQYF. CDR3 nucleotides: TGTGCCAGCAGTTTCGGACTAGCGGGACCTAAGAGCTCCTACGAGCAGTACTTC. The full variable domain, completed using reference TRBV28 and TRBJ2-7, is DVKVTQSSRYLVKRTGEKVFLECVQDMDHENMFWYRQDPGLGLRLIYFSYDVKMKEKGDIPEGYSVSREKKERFSLILESASTNQTSMYLCASSFGLAGPKSSYEQYFGPGTRLTVT.

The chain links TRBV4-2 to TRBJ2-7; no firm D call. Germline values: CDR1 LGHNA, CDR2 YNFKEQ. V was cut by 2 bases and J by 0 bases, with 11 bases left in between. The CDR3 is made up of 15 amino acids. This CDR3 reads CASSQTSYASYEQYF. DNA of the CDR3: TGTGCCAGCAGCCAAACTTCTTACGCCTCCTACGAGCAGTACTTC.

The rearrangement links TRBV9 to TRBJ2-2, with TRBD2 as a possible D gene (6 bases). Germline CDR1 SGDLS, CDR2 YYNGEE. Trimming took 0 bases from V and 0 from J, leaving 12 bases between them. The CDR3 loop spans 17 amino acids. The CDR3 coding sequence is TGTGCCAGCAGCGTAGTGGGGGGACCCTCGAACACCGGGGAGCTGTTTTTT. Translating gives CASSVVGGPSNTGELFF.